The TCR beta chain under discussion was sequenced for a study of blood T cell repertoires in COVID-19. In the study overall: There were acute and convalescent COVID-19 samples, and they came from the United States, Italy and Spain. PBMCs, B-cell-depleted T cells, or T cells were the source of the cDNA or gDNA that made up the material.

Deletions cut 4 bases from V and 7 bases from J, with 20 bases between. The CDR3 length is 15 residues. The germline gives CDR1 SGHDT, CDR2 YYEEEE. Some clones are missing from TCRdb's copy, which holds only in-frame ones; the method was immunoSEQ multiplex PCR. The sample consists of some 190,000 clones, roughly 90% of them appearing once. The gene calls are TRBV5-6 and TRBJ1-2; D might be TRBD1 (6 bases). This clonotype originated in a man younger than 35 with active or convalescent COVID-19. Sequences were obtained from peripheral blood. This CDR3 reads CASSPSRGGRSGYTF. The CDR3 nucleotides are TGTGCCAGCAGCCCGTCCAGGGGTGGTCGTAGTGGCTACACCTTC. Filled out from reference TRBV5-6 and TRBJ1-2, the complete variable domain reads DAGVTQSPTHLIKTRGQQVTLRCSPKSGHDTVSWYQQALGQGPQFIFQYYEEEERQRGNFPDRFSGHQFPNYSSELNVNALLLGDSALYLCASSPSRGGRSGYTFGSGTRLTVV.